This is a list of T cell receptor beta chains from one sample in a study of blood T cell repertoires in COVID-19. The table came from immunoSEQ multiplex PCR; TCRdb's copy has only in-frame clones and leaves some out. This sample has approximately 300,000 clones; more than 80% occur once, and the top ten carry nearly 7%. The source material was peripheral blood. The receptors stem from a woman in her twenties or thirties with COVID-19, enrolled during active disease. Each CDR3 is given without its conserved first and last residue. The order of the fields is V gene, CDR3 length, J gene, clone size, CDR3 protein. Only part of the rows carry a size: once, few, many, or a class if the clone is expanded.

TRBV19	15	TRBJ1-5	.	ASSVVLGQGIGQPQH
TRBV7-2	13	TRBJ1-2	.	ASSSGQGETYGYT
TRBV7-2	12	TRBJ1-6	.	ASSSTGNGSPLH
TRBV11-2	12	TRBJ2-7	.	ASSLQGAHYEQY
TRBV18	13	TRBJ1-3	few	ASSPNRISGNTIY
TRBV7-9	15	TRBJ1-4	.	ASSFGGRQGRGEKLF
TRBV4-1	12	TRBJ2-7	few	ASSQASRSEEQY
TRBV5-5	12	TRBJ1-1	.	ASSLGPGSTEAF
TRBV2	11	TRBJ2-3	.	ASSDRGVDTQY
TRBV5-1	13	TRBJ1-5	once	ASSLGWAANQPQH
TRBV6-5	12	TRBJ2-2	.	ASRKAGGSGELF
TRBV12-5	11	TRBJ2-5	.	ASGLDPPGTQY
TRBV7-9	13	TRBJ2-1	.	ASSHRLAGGDEQF
TRBV24-1	11	TRBJ1-5	.	ATSGATYQPQH
TRBV6-6	11	TRBJ2-2	.	ASSHSLTGELF
TRBV30	10	TRBJ1-5	.	AWGTGNSPQH
TRBV6-5	11	TRBJ1-6	.	ASSSNRNSPLH
TRBV19	9	TRBJ1-2	.	ASGQALGYT
TRBV9	12	TRBJ2-5	.	ASSTHVAQETQY
TRBV5-5	11	TRBJ1-1	.	ASSRTENTEAF
TRBV4-1	14	TRBJ2-7	.	ASSQGAGARAYEQY
TRBV29-1	12	TRBJ2-1	.	SVYSGRPYNEQF
TRBV7-2	14	TRBJ1-5	.	ASSLAGGISNQPQH
TRBV19	12	TRBJ2-3	few	ASRGADGTDTQY
TRBV2	13	TRBJ1-6	.	ATERSGQLNSPLH
TRBV6-1	11	TRBJ2-7	.	ASREGGPYEQY
TRBV28	11	TRBJ1-2	once	ASSFRGEDGYT
TRBV12-3/TRBV12-4	11	TRBJ2-5	.	ASSPFAEETQY
TRBV19	12	TRBJ2-2	.	ASSIVGGTGELF
TRBV28	10	TRBJ1-5	.	ASRTGVQPQH
TRBV5-4	14	TRBJ1-1	.	ASSLDGASWNTEAF
TRBV11-2	13	TRBJ2-5	.	ASSSVWGVGETQY
TRBV12-3/TRBV12-4	10	TRBJ2-7	.	ASRRRGYEQY
TRBV28	13	TRBJ2-7	.	ASRPGTVFHYEQY
TRBV7-2	13	TRBJ1-3	.	ASSPEGGTGNTIY
TRBV12-3/TRBV12-4	10	TRBJ1-6	.	ASRPDGGPLH
TRBV5-1	10	TRBJ2-4	.	ASSFTGDIQY
TRBV2	11	TRBJ1-6	.	ANRQGGNSPLH